This T cell receptor beta chain derives from a study of T cell responses to AZD1222 COVID-19 vaccine. This clone was seen more than once but under ten times. Its antigen remains unidentified. Assay: immunoSEQ multiplex PCR; the TCRdb copy retains only in-frame clones and omits some. Here the sample spans approximately 35,000 clones, over 75% being singletons. Study results and limitations: Among vaccine-associated CD4 TCRs, coverage spanned spike, with dominance at 160-218 and 743-854. Repertoire sampling occurred only after the peak T cell response.

This clonotype was sampled from an adult who received the AZD1222 COVID-19 vaccine. The specimen comprised peripheral blood, sampled 28 days after the second AZD1222 dose.

This chain's CDR3 is CASSLGLSYNSPLHF. The CDR3 DNA reads TGTGCCAGCAGTTTAGGGTTATCCTATAATTCACCCCTCCACTTT. The rearrangement joins TRBV27 to TRBJ1-6; no definite D call. The CDR3 totals 15 residues. The V and J ends lost 2 bases and 1 base respectively, with 6 bases between them. Germline V gene sequence: CDR1 MNHEY, CDR2 SMNVEV (reference sequence).